Listed here is a single T cell receptor (beta chain). The data were taken from a study of cytomegalovirus exposure and HLA in healthy donors. Use of 60 Vbeta and 13 Jbeta primers characterized the PCR. Only in-frame clones appear in the TCRdb table, and some are missing; sequencing was by immunoSEQ multiplex PCR. This table holds under 200,000 clones, 79% found once. The CDR3 is 16 residues long. V dropped 0 bases and J dropped 3 bases, with 12 bases sitting between them. Germline V gene sequence: CDR1 LGHNA, CDR2 YSLEER. The J gene is TRBJ2-1, the V gene TRBV4-3; the D gene is possibly TRBD2 (6 bases). Sequences were obtained from PBMCs. The source of this sequence is a woman aged 40 to 50 in good health and CMV-seronegative. The CDR3 sequence is CASSQEIADYYNEQFF. The DNA of the CDR3 is TGCGCCAGCAGCCAAGAGATAGCGGACTACTACAATGAGCAGTTCTTC.